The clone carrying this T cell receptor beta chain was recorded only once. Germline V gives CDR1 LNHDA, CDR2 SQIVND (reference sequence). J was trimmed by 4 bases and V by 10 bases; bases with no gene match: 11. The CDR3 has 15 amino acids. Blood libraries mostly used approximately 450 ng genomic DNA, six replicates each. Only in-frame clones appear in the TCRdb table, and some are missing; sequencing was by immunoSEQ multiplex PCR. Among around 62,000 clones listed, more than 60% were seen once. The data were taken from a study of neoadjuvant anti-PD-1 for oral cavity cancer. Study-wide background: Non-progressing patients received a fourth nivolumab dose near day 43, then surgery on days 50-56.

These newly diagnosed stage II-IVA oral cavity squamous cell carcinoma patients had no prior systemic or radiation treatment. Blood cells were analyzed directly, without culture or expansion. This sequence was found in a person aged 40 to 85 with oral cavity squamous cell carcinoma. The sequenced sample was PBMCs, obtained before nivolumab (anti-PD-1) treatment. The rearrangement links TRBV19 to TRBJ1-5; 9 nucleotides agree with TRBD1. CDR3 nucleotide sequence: TGTGCCACCAGGGGACAGGGTAACGTTAATCAGCCCCAGCATTTT. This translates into CATRGQGNVNQPQHF.